This T cell receptor beta chain originates from a study of cytomegalovirus exposure and HLA in healthy donors. Whole-study findings and limits: Within the data, a cluster of highly shared sequence variants was likely a sequencing artifact.

Primers for the PCR totalled 60 Vbeta and 13 Jbeta. Profiling relied on immunoSEQ multiplex PCR, and the TCRdb table lists in-frame clones only, not all of them. The table lists under 200,000 clones, roughly 72% of them singletons. The CDR3 is made up of 16 amino acids. With 5 bases clipped from V and 2 bases from J, the junction kept 4 bases outside the gene matches. CDR1 SGHNT and CDR2 YENEEA come from the germline V gene. Note on this clone: Its target is unknown.

The TCR comes from a woman in her thirties in good health and CMV-seropositive. The rearrangement joins TRBV11-3 to TRBJ2-1, with TRBD2 identical over 12 bases. Source material: PBMCs. The CDR3 sequence is CASSPWTSGTYNEQFF. CDR3 nucleotide sequence: TGTGCCAGCAGCCCTTGGACTAGCGGGACCTACAATGAGCAGTTCTTC.